This paragraph covers one T cell receptor (beta chain) sequence. Its antigen remains unidentified. The source of the sample is a study of cytomegalovirus exposure and HLA in healthy donors. Study-level results: TCR beta V- and J-gene trimming, according to a later analysis, was linked to a missense DCLRE1C variant. Follow-up analysis seemed to connect common viral pathogens with several of the most significant clusters identified. Donor immune exposure was known only as CMV serostatus. With further analysis later on, most CMV-associated TCR beta chains appeared HLA-restricted.

Primers for the PCR totalled 60 Vbeta and 13 Jbeta. Produced via immunoSEQ multiplex PCR; TCRdb's table is partial and in-frame only. The sample lists around 140,000 clones; less than 85% were seen once. J lost 0 bases, V lost 5 bases, and 3 bases had no gene match. Germline CDR1 MNHNS, CDR2 SASEGT. The CDR3 consists of 14 residues. The material sequenced was PBMCs. The V and J genes are TRBV6-1 and TRBJ2-5; TRBD1 agrees at 7 bases. This clonotype was sampled from a woman aged 55-70 years in good health and CMV-seropositive. Written as DNA, the CDR3 is TGTGCCAGCAGTACACAGGGGTACCAAGAGACCCAGTACTTC. Translated: CASSTQGYQETQYF.